This TCR beta chain was identified in a study of metastatic and nonmetastatic thyroid tumors. On the study more broadly: Across peripheral blood and tumor or nodule tissue samples taken from malignant and benign thyroid patients, the repertoires were compared with one another. Findings and limits, study-wide: The reported finding was significantly higher TCR beta diversity in malignant thyroid tumors relative to benign nodules, in blood and tumor.

In the original analysis: CDR3 differences across clinicopathological groups were used to build a distant-metastasis classifier for papillary thyroid cancer. TCRdb reprocessed the PCR reads using MiXCR. Here the V and J calls rest on TCRdb's processing, not on the authors' analysis. The sample carries 25,000 to 35,000 clones, 10% to 11% recorded once. There were no patients who had received any treatment before thyroid surgery. With regard to this clone: Its target is unknown.

The origin of this receptor is a female donor with papillary thyroid cancer or a benign thyroid nodule (not recorded which). Some clones in this sample may be carry-over from other donors' samples. The sequencing input was blood.

CDR3 loop: CASRGTVDWASLVNEQFF. The CDR3, as DNA: TGTGCCAGCAGAGGGACGGTGGATTGGGCGTCCCTCGTCAATGAGCAGTTCTTC. V is TRBV11-1 and J is TRBJ2-1; possibly TRBD1 or TRBD2 for D (5 bases each). This CDR3 region has 18 residues. CDR1 SGHAT and CDR2 FQDESV come from the germline V gene (reference sequence). V was pared by 6 bases and J by 6 bases, with 27 bases between.